This T cell receptor beta chain was profiled in a study of T cells expressing NK-cell markers. Study details: The TCR beta repertoires originated in sorted CD3+CD56+NKG2C+, CD3+CD56+NKG2C- and CD3+CD56-NKG2C+ T cells. Among the eight sequenced donors, seven tested HCMV-seropositive and one tested seronegative.

CDR3 size: 14 residues. The study, taken as a whole, reports: In roughly six donors, dominant NKG2C+ clonotypes were roughly 1.0-7.0% of CD8+ T cells. Whether the expanded NKG2C+ T cell clones recognized HCMV remained unclear.

After re-calling the 5' RACE reads, TCRdb lists one entry per CDR3 protein, DNA absent. This repertoire includes almost 450,000 distinct CDR3 sequences. Concerning this clonotype itself: What it binds is not known.

Sequencing was performed on blood T cells: a sorted CD56 or NKG2C T cell subset, CD4+ or CD8+ T cells, or bulk PBMC T cells (not recorded which). The TCR originated in a woman aged 18 to 69 in good health. The rearrangement uses TRBV12-3 or TRBV12-4 and TRBJ1-5. CDR3 protein: CASSLGRSNQPQHF.